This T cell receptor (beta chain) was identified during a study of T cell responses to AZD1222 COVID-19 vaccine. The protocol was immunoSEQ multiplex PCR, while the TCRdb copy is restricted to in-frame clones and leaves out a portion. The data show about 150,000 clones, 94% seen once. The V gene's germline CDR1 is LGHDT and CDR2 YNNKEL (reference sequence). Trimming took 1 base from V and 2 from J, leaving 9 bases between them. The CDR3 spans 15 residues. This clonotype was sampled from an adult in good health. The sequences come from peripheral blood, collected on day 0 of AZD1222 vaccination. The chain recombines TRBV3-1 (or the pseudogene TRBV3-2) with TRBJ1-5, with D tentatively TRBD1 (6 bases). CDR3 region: CASSQGNRGNQPQHF. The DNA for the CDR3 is TGTGCCAGCAGCCAAGGGAACAGGGGCAATCAGCCCCAGCATTTT.